A selection of T cell receptor beta chains follows, all from one sample in a study of vaccination and CD4 T cells after COVID-19. Which antigens these TCRs recognize remains unknown. TCRdb ran MiXCR on the PCR reads and lists one entry per CDR3 protein. The sample lists 11,000 to 15,000 distinct CDR3 sequences; approximately 33% were seen once. This sample comprised CD4+ T cells from blood, cultured in vitro, obtained after SARS-CoV-2 vaccination. The receptors come from a human donor who had recovered from COVID-19. The CDR3 runs from the conserved cysteine through the conserved F or W. The D gene is left open where the match is weak. Clone size appears in some rows only: once, few, many, or a class for an expanded clone.

v_call: TRBV10-2; clone_size: few; d_call: TRBD2; j_call: TRBJ2-3; cdr3_aa: CASRGLAGDQQYF
v_call: TRBV6-2/TRBV6-3; clone_size: large; d_call: NA; j_call: TRBJ2-3; cdr3_aa: CANPGEGRADTQYF
v_call: TRBV6-1; clone_size: few; d_call: TRBD1; j_call: TRBJ2-4; cdr3_aa: CASTTGDTKNIQYF
v_call: TRBV4-2; clone_size: few; d_call: TRBD2; j_call: TRBJ2-5; cdr3_aa: CASSQDRGGEETQYF
v_call: TRBV4-3; clone_size: NA; d_call: NA; j_call: TRBJ1-1; cdr3_aa: CASSQDRSVVTEAFF
v_call: TRBV21-1; clone_size: few; d_call: NA; j_call: TRBJ2-3; cdr3_aa: CAHYFLVPGADTQYF
v_call: TRBV28; clone_size: once; d_call: TRBD1; j_call: TRBJ1-6; cdr3_aa: CVSSGTGKGNSPLHF
v_call: TRBV12-3/TRBV12-4; clone_size: few; d_call: TRBD1; j_call: TRBJ1-2; cdr3_aa: CASSNINRGLSYGYTF
v_call: TRBV6-2/TRBV6-3; clone_size: NA; d_call: TRBD2; j_call: TRBJ2-5; cdr3_aa: CASSHPWGLAGGGETQYF
v_call: TRBV7-3; clone_size: NA; d_call: NA; j_call: TRBJ2-2; cdr3_aa: CASNLWGTGELFF
v_call: TRBV28; clone_size: few; d_call: NA; j_call: TRBJ1-5; cdr3_aa: CASSTSKQGGNQPQHF
v_call: TRBV20-1; clone_size: few; d_call: NA; j_call: TRBJ1-2; cdr3_aa: CSARPNYGYTF
v_call: TRBV7-9; clone_size: few; d_call: NA; j_call: TRBJ2-2; cdr3_aa: CASSRPVTVTTGELFF
v_call: TRBV4-1; clone_size: NA; d_call: NA; j_call: TRBJ2-3; cdr3_aa: CASSQGEVDTQYF
v_call: TRBV19; clone_size: NA; d_call: TRBD1; j_call: TRBJ1-5; cdr3_aa: CASTTSRDRNNQPQHF
v_call: TRBV7-2; clone_size: few; d_call: NA; j_call: TRBJ2-1; cdr3_aa: CASTRGGGVNEQFF
v_call: TRBV6-1; clone_size: NA; d_call: NA; j_call: TRBJ1-2; cdr3_aa: CASRFGQSDGYTF
v_call: TRBV27; clone_size: NA; d_call: TRBD1; j_call: TRBJ1-4; cdr3_aa: CASSSRQGREKLFF
v_call: TRBV19; clone_size: large; d_call: NA; j_call: TRBJ1-2; cdr3_aa: CASRLDQTNYGYTF
v_call: TRBV12-3/TRBV12-4; clone_size: NA; d_call: TRBD1; j_call: TRBJ1-2; cdr3_aa: CASSLWEGAHYGYTF
v_call: TRBV6-5; clone_size: NA; d_call: NA; j_call: TRBJ2-1; cdr3_aa: CASSSLVAGGSDEQFF
v_call: TRBV7-9; clone_size: few; d_call: NA; j_call: TRBJ2-2; cdr3_aa: CASSPRSTGELFF
v_call: TRBV6-5; clone_size: NA; d_call: TRBD1; j_call: TRBJ1-3; cdr3_aa: CASSLREGGTGGNTIYF
v_call: TRBV28; clone_size: NA; d_call: TRBD1; j_call: TRBJ1-2; cdr3_aa: CASRTDRVSGYTF
v_call: TRBV6-1; clone_size: NA; d_call: TRBD2; j_call: TRBJ2-5; cdr3_aa: CASSAHSGTSGQETQYF
v_call: TRBV7-2; clone_size: few; d_call: NA; j_call: TRBJ1-1; cdr3_aa: CASSGRAVLSTEAFF
v_call: TRBV20-1; clone_size: NA; d_call: NA; j_call: TRBJ1-1; cdr3_aa: CSASPAGGHTEAFF
v_call: TRBV6-2/TRBV6-3; clone_size: few; d_call: NA; j_call: TRBJ2-3; cdr3_aa: CASSYPGRGRTDTQYF
v_call: TRBV6-5; clone_size: large; d_call: TRBD1; j_call: TRBJ1-2; cdr3_aa: CASSYIQTGSYGYTF
v_call: TRBV4-1; clone_size: NA; d_call: NA; j_call: TRBJ1-5; cdr3_aa: CASSQGRLPGRINQPQHF
v_call: TRBV29-1; clone_size: few; d_call: NA; j_call: TRBJ1-2; cdr3_aa: CSARQRNYGYTF
v_call: TRBV6-5; clone_size: NA; d_call: TRBD2; j_call: TRBJ2-1; cdr3_aa: CASSYSTSGNEQFF
v_call: TRBV6-1; clone_size: few; d_call: NA; j_call: TRBJ2-6; cdr3_aa: CASSSIQGSPSSGANVLTF
v_call: TRBV28; clone_size: NA; d_call: NA; j_call: TRBJ1-2; cdr3_aa: CASRGWYGYTF
v_call: TRBV5-1; clone_size: NA; d_call: TRBD1; j_call: TRBJ1-1; cdr3_aa: CASSLTGATEAFF
v_call: TRBV7-2; clone_size: NA; d_call: NA; j_call: TRBJ2-5; cdr3_aa: CASSLQRIVQETQYF
v_call: TRBV28; clone_size: few; d_call: TRBD2; j_call: TRBJ2-2; cdr3_aa: CASSLRLAGGVGELFF
v_call: TRBV12-3/TRBV12-4; clone_size: NA; d_call: NA; j_call: TRBJ2-7; cdr3_aa: CASTGQKGVGSSEQYF
v_call: TRBV11-3; clone_size: NA; d_call: NA; j_call: TRBJ2-1; cdr3_aa: CASSPQGLGEQFF
v_call: TRBV6-4; clone_size: few; d_call: NA; j_call: TRBJ1-5; cdr3_aa: CASSVCGPQHF
v_call: TRBV6-5; clone_size: few; d_call: NA; j_call: TRBJ2-3; cdr3_aa: CASSYSGVSTDTQYF
v_call: TRBV20-1; clone_size: few; d_call: NA; j_call: TRBJ1-1; cdr3_aa: CSARVASEAFF
v_call: TRBV7-2; clone_size: NA; d_call: NA; j_call: TRBJ2-7; cdr3_aa: CASSSSVLLEQYF
v_call: TRBV18; clone_size: few; d_call: NA; j_call: TRBJ1-5; cdr3_aa: CASTGGYGNQPQHF
v_call: TRBV7-9; clone_size: NA; d_call: NA; j_call: TRBJ1-3; cdr3_aa: CASSSLGAGKLSGNTIYF
v_call: TRBV20-1; clone_size: medium-sized; d_call: NA; j_call: TRBJ1-5; cdr3_aa: CSAPPDTVGQPQHF
v_call: TRBV21-1; clone_size: few; d_call: NA; j_call: TRBJ1-5; cdr3_aa: CASGRIIGCPQPQHF
v_call: TRBV4-1; clone_size: NA; d_call: TRBD2; j_call: TRBJ2-3; cdr3_aa: CASSHVGVGSSGRARDTQYF
v_call: TRBV27; clone_size: NA; d_call: TRBD1; j_call: TRBJ2-5; cdr3_aa: CASSLGFWAGGSPQETQYF
v_call: TRBV7-9; clone_size: once; d_call: NA; j_call: TRBJ2-5; cdr3_aa: CASSLLSGQGETQCF